Listed here are 20 T cell receptor beta chains from one sample, sequenced in a study of blood T cell repertoires in COVID-19. Profiled with immunoSEQ multiplex PCR; TCRdb holds only in-frame clones, not every one. The data contain 150,000 to 200,000 clones, around 90% of them singletons. Sequencing input: PBMCs or T cells enriched from blood (not recorded which). All receptors derive from a woman aged 18-29 years who had recovered from COVID-19.

The chain has TRBV5-1 and TRBJ2-5; 8 bases are a match to TRBD1. This CDR3 is 14 amino acids long. The germline V gene encodes CDR1 SGHRS and CDR2 YFSETQ. V gave up 4 bases and J gave up 0 bases; unmatched junction bases: 2. CDR3: CASSEDRDQETQYF. The CDR3 nucleotides read TGCGCCAGCAGCGAGGACAGGGACCAAGAGACCCAGTACTTC.

The chain uses TRBV13 and TRBJ2-1, with D perhaps matching TRBD1 (5 bases). Germline V lookup: CDR1 PRHDT, CDR2 FYEKMQ (reference sequence). This CDR3 spans 17 amino acids. Trimming pared 1 base from V and 2 bases from J, leaving 15 bases between. In DNA form, the CDR3 reads TGTGCCAGCAGCTTAGAGGGTGGGGCAGGGACCTACAATGAGCAGTTCTTC. This codes for CASSLEGGAGTYNEQFF.

The chain carries TRBV30 and TRBJ1-2, with a weak D call TRBD1 (6 bases). The ends were cut back, 5 bases at V and 8 bases at J, with 21 bases in the middle. The CDR3 spans 14 residues. Germline V gene sequence: CDR1 GTSNPN, CDR2 SVGIG (reference sequence). The CDR3 sequence: CAWRQGSGSGGYTF. As DNA, the CDR3 is TGTGCCTGGCGTCAGGGGAGCGGTTCCGGAGGCTACACCTTC.

This chain uses TRBV9 with TRBJ2-1; 12 bases agree with TRBD2. The CDR3 loop spans 16 amino acids. In germline, CDR1 is SGDLS, CDR2 YYNGEE. V dropped 0 bases and J dropped 8; count of bases not matched to a gene: 6. The CDR3 DNA sequence: TGTGCCAGCAGCGTAGTTGAACTAGCGGGGGGTGATGAGCAGTTCTTC. This codes for CASSVVELAGGDEQFF.

This rearrangement joins TRBV13 to TRBJ1-2; 7 nucleotides agree with TRBD1. Per the germline V gene, CDR1 is PRHDT and CDR2 is FYEKMQ (reference sequence). CDR3 length: 13 residues. V gave up 5 bases and J gave up 9 bases; unmatched junction bases: 9. The CDR3 DNA sequence: TGTGCCAGCAGCCCGGACAGGATCTGGAGCTACACCTTC. Encoded protein: CASSPDRIWSYTF.

V gene TRBV3-1 (or the pseudogene TRBV3-2) combines with J gene TRBJ1-1, with TRBD1 as a possible D gene (5 bases). V was shortened by 1 base and J by 4 bases, with 10 bases between the two germline ends. The CDR3 runs to 14 residues. CDR1 and CDR2 (germline): LGHDT, YNNKEL (reference sequence). As DNA, the CDR3 is TGTGCCAGCAGCCAAGTTTTCGGGGGCACTGAAGCTTTCTTT. Protein product: CASSQVFGGTEAFF.

This clone was recorded a few times. This chain joins TRBV5-1 and TRBJ2-3; perhaps TRBD2 as D (6 bases). Trimming left V 3 bases short and J 2 bases short, with 7 bases between. The CDR3 extends over 13 amino acids. Germline V gene lookup returns CDR1 SGHRS and CDR2 YFSETQ. The CDR3 DNA is TGCGCCAGCAGCTGGGACTTCACAGATACGCAGTATTTT. Its protein is CASSWDFTDTQYF.

This rearrangement joins TRBV6-1 to TRBJ2-2, with 9 positions matching TRBD1. Germline loops: CDR1 MNHNS, CDR2 SASEGT. There are 14 residues in the CDR3. Losses at the gene ends were 1 base for V and 12 bases for J; bases not matched to a gene: 6. CDR3 in amino acids: CASSEDRGREKLFF. The CDR3 region has the DNA TGTGCCAGCAGTGAAGACAGGGGGCGGGAGAAGCTGTTTTTT.

The chain links TRBV28 to TRBJ2-7; 10 bases match TRBD1. This CDR3 is 13 amino acids long. Germline loops: CDR1 MDHEN, CDR2 SYDVKM. The trim removed 3 bases at V and 9 bases at J, leaving 5 bases unmatched. This chain's CDR3 is CASSLTGGAGQYF. For the CDR3, the DNA is TGTGCCAGCAGTTTGACAGGGGGCGCAGGGCAGTACTTC.

The V gene is TRBV19, the J gene TRBJ1-5, with D perhaps matching TRBD1 (5 bases). This CDR3 has 15 amino acids. V was trimmed by 5 bases and J by 6 bases, leaving 17 bases between them. CDR1 and CDR2 (germline): LNHDA, SQIVND (reference sequence). CDR3 DNA sequence: TGTGCCAGTAGTTCTGGCACCCAGGGCATTCAGCCCCAGCATTTT. Protein sequence: CASSSGTQGIQPQHF.

V is TRBV29-1 and J is TRBJ2-7; possibly TRBD1 for D (6 bases). V shed 4 bases and J shed 2 bases, with 15 bases lying between them. CDR3 size: 14 residues. Per germline, CDR1 SQVTM and CDR2 ANQGSEA. CDR3 in DNA: TGCAGCGTTGGGCTCCGACAGGCTCCCTACGAGCAGTACTTC. The encoded protein is CSVGLRQAPYEQYF.

The rearrangement links TRBV5-4 to TRBJ1-1; 8 nucleotides agree with TRBD1. The germline V gene has CDR1 SGHNT and CDR2 YYREEE (reference sequence). CDR3 length equals 15 residues. With 4 bases clipped from V and 1 base from J, the junction kept 6 bases outside the gene matches. The CDR3 nucleotides are TGTGCCAGCAGCCTTCGACAGGGGTCGAACACTGAAGCTTTCTTT. Translation: CASSLRQGSNTEAFF.

The genes are TRBV3-1 (or the pseudogene TRBV3-2) and TRBJ2-7; maybe TRBD1 (5 bases). The ends were cut back, 3 bases at V and 6 bases at J, with 9 bases in the middle. The CDR3 has 12 residues. CDR1 and CDR2 (germline): LGHDT, YNNKEL (reference sequence). CDR3 nucleotides: TGTGCCAGCAGCCAGGGGCGCGGCGAGCAGTACTTC. This gives the protein CASSQGRGEQYF.

CDR3 sequence: CASSTPGTGSYEQYF. The CDR3 nucleotides are TGTGCCAGTAGTACACCAGGGACAGGGAGCTACGAGCAGTACTTC. J is TRBJ2-7 and V is TRBV19, with 9 positions matching TRBD1. This CDR3 spans 15 amino acids. The germline V gene has CDR1 LNHDA and CDR2 SQIVND (reference sequence). J gave up 3 bases and V 4 bases, and 7 bases lay outside the gene matches.

The chain recombines TRBV27 with TRBJ2-1; 9 nucleotides agree with TRBD1. J was trimmed by 2 bases and V by 5 bases; bases with no gene match: 4. The V gene's germline CDR1 is MNHEY and CDR2 SMNVEV (reference sequence). The CDR3 loop spans 15 amino acids. In DNA, the CDR3 is TGTGCCAGCAGTCAGACAGGGGGAACCTACAATGAGCAGTTCTTC. Translation: CASSQTGGTYNEQFF.

This clone was seen only once. The V call is TRBV30, the J call TRBJ1-2; perhaps TRBD1 as D (6 bases). Germline V gives CDR1 GTSNPN, CDR2 SVGIG (reference sequence). Trimming removed 0 bases at V and 7 bases at J, with 21 bases between. This CDR3 contains 16 residues. The CDR3 is CAWSVSGGASLTGYTF. CDR3 bases: TGTGCCTGGAGTGTTAGTGGGGGCGCTTCTCTGACTGGCTACACCTTC.

The rearrangement joins TRBV4-2 to TRBJ1-6, with D tentatively TRBD1 (5 bases). This CDR3 comprises 17 residues. Germline lookup yields CDR1 LGHNA and CDR2 YNFKEQ. Trimming took 0 bases from V and 2 from J, leaving 11 bases between them. In nucleotides, the CDR3 is TGTGCCAGCAGCCAAGAGGCGGGGCTACCCTATAATTCACCCCTCCACTTT. As protein: CASSQEAGLPYNSPLHF.

The sample holds one count of this clone. This chain links TRBV6-4 with TRBJ1-6; D uncertain. The CDR3 has 14 residues. V was trimmed by 4 bases and J by 8 bases, leaving 12 bases between them. The V gene's germline CDR1 is MRHNA and CDR2 SNTAGT. The CDR3 DNA is TGTGCCAGCAGTGTTGGAGGCCCTCATTCACCCCTCCACTTT. The encoded protein is CASSVGGPHSPLHF.

The count of this clone is one. The chain carries TRBV24-1 and TRBJ1-2; perhaps TRBD1 as D (5 bases). Trimming shortened V by 4 bases and J by 4 bases, and 9 bases separated the two germline ends. CDR1 and CDR2 (germline): KGHDR, SFDVKD. The CDR3 extends over 13 amino acids. CDR3 in amino acids: CATSESGFYGYTF. CDR3 sequence (DNA): TGTGCCACCAGTGAGTCAGGGTTCTATGGCTACACCTTC.

The rearrangement links TRBV19 to TRBJ2-1, with D perhaps TRBD2 (6 bases). Trimming removed 7 bases from V and 9 bases from J, with 16 bases in between. The CDR3 loop spans 13 amino acids. The germline V gene has CDR1 LNHDA and CDR2 SQIVND (reference sequence). CDR3 sequence: CASTRLVGGEQFF. CDR3 sequence (DNA): TGTGCCAGTACTCGACTAGTTGGGGGTGAGCAGTTCTTC.